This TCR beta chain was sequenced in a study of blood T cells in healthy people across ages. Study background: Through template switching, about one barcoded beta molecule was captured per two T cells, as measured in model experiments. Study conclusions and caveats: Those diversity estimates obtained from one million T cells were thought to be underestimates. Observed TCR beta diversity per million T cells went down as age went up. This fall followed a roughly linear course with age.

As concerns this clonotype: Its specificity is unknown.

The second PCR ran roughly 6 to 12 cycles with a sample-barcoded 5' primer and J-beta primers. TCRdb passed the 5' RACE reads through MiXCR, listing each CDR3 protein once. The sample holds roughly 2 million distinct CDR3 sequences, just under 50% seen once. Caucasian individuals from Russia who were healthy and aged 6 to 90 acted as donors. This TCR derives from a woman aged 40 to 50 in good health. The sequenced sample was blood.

The CDR3: CASSQETTGVENQPQHF. CDR3 coding DNA: TGCGCCAGCAGCCAAGAAACGACCGGGGTGGAGAATCAGCCCCAGCATTTT. The rearrangement uses TRBV4-1 and TRBJ1-5; no clear D gene. V was clipped by 0 bases and J by 4 bases, with 16 bases between them. Germline V gene sequence: CDR1 MGHRA, CDR2 YSYEKL. CDR3 size: 17 residues.